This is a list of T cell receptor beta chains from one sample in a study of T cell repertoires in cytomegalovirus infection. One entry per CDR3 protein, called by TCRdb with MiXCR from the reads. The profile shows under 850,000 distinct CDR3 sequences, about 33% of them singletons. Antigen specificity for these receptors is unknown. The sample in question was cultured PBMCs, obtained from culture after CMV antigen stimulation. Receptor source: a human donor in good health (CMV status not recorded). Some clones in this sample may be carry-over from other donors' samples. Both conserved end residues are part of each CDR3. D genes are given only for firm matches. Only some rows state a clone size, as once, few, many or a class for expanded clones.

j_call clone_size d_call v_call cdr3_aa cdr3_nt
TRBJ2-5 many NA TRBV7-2 CASSLGGQEETQYF TGTGCCAGCAGCTTAGGGGGACAAGAAGAGACCCAGTACTTC
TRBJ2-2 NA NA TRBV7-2 CASSLVMTLTGELFF TGTGCCAGCAGCTTAGTTATGACACTGACCGGGGAGCTGTTTTTT
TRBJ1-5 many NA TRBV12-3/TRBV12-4 CASSFQGSNQPQHF TGTGCCAGCAGTTTCCAAGGGTCAAATCAGCCCCAGCATTTT
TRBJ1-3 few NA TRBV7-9 CASKPGSSGNTIYF TGTGCCAGCAAGCCGGGGAGCTCTGGAAACACCATATATTTT
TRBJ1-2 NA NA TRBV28 CASHRAPGGYTF TGTGCCAGCCACAGGGCCCCGGGGGGCTACACCTTC
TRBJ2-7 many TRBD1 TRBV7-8 CASSLGDRGYYEQYF TGTGCCAGCAGCTTAGGAGACAGGGGGTACTACGAGCAGTACTTC
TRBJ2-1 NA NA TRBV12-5 CASTGVGNEQFF TGTGCCTCGACGGGGGTTGGCAATGAGCAGTTCTTC
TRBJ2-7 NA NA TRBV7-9 CASSSWDGSFNTYEQYF TGTGCCAGCAGCTCGTGGGACGGATCCTTTAACACCTACGAGCAGTACTTC
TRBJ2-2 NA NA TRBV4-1 CASSQDGEVFAGELFF TGCGCCAGCAGCCAAGATGGGGAGGTGTTCGCCGGGGAGCTGTTTTTT
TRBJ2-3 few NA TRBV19 CASSGGVQDTQYF TGTGCCAGTAGCGGAGGGGTTCAGGATACGCAGTATTTT
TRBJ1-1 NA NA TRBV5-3 CASSRRGGRGPEAFF TGTGCCAGCAGCAGACGGGGGGGCAGGGGACCTGAAGCTTTCTTT
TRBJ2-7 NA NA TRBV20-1 CSARYNEQYF TGCAGTGCTAGGTATAACGAGCAGTACTTC
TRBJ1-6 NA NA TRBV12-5 CASGLGGGRNSPLHF TGTGCTAGTGGTTTGGGGGGGGGACGGAATTCACCCCTCCACTTT
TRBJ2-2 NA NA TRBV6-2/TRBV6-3 CASCDPPGELFF TGTGCCAGCTGCGATCCACCAGGGGAGCTGTTTTTT
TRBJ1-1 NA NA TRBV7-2 CASSLGTTYTEAFF TGTGCCAGCAGCCTCGGGACGACTTACACTGAAGCTTTCTTT
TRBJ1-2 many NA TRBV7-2 CASSLAGLNGYTF TGTGCCAGCAGCTTAGCCGGGTTGAATGGCTACACCTTC
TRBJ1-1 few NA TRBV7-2 CASSPTYSRNTEAFF TGTGCCAGCAGCCCGACCTATAGCCGTAACACTGAAGCTTTCTTT
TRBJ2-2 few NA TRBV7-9 CATQDGFPFF TGTGCCACCCAAGACGGATTCCCGTTTTTT
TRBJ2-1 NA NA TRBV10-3 CAISESPGTGFNHEQFF TGTGCCATCAGTGAGTCGCCGGGGACGGGGTTTAACCATGAGCAGTTCTTC
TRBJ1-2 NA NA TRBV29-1 CSVEPDRPGYTF TGCAGCGTTGAACCCGACAGACCGGGCTACACCTTC
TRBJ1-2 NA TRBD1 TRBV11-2 CASSSLQGRGLNYGYTF TGTGCCAGCAGCTCGTTACAGGGGCGAGGGCTTAACTATGGCTACACCTTC
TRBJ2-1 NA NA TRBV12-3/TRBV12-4 CASSLAVGVGNEQFF TGTGCCAGCAGTTTAGCGGTCGGAGTGGGAAATGAGCAGTTCTTC
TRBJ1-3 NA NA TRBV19 CASRVQSSGNTIYF TGTGCCAGTAGAGTTCAGTCCTCTGGAAACACCATATATTTT
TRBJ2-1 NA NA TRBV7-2 CASSLLLSYNEQFF TGTGCCAGCAGCCTTCTACTCTCCTACAATGAGCAGTTCTTC
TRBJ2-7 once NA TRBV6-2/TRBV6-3 CASSYKSGPRDEQYF TGTGCCAGCAGTTACAAAAGCGGCCCGCGGGACGAGCAGTACTTC
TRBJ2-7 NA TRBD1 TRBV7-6 CASSLGQGYGTYEQYF TGTGCCAGCAGCTTGGGACAGGGCTATGGGACCTACGAGCAGTACTTC
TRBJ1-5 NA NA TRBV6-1 CASRTTKWQSQPQHF TGTGCCAGTCGGACAACCAAGTGGCAATCGCAGCCCCAGCATTTT
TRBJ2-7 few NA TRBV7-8 CASSGWGGGSSYEQYF TGTGCCAGCAGCGGGTGGGGTGGCGGATCCTCCTACGAGCAGTACTTC